The text below deals with one TCR beta chain. V shed 7 bases and J shed 10 bases, with 7 bases lying between them. Germline-derived CDR1 and CDR2 are SQVTM and ANQGSEA. The CDR3 has 8 residues. In the authors' workflow: Amplified reference gene primers provided the basis for estimating nucleated cell counts. This table comes from immunoSEQ multiplex PCR, and its TCRdb copy is limited to in-frame clones, with some not included. That table gives V, J and clone size, and the DNA gave D and trimming. The data hold 200,000 to 300,000 clones, with 82% observed a single time. These data come from a study of blood T cell repertoires in COVID-19. Study details: The study drew acute and convalescent COVID-19 samples from the United States, Italy and Spain. T cells, B-cell-depleted T cells, or PBMCs supplied cDNA or gDNA.

The chain joins TRBV29-1 to TRBJ1-1, with D unresolved. Source material: peripheral blood. The receptor was isolated from a woman aged 70-85 years with acute or convalescent COVID-19. The CDR3 sequence: CSAGIAFF. The CDR3 bases are TGCAGCGCCGGGATAGCTTTCTTT.